A few counts support the clone carrying this TCR beta chain. The target antigen is unknown. This record belongs to a study of CD8 T cells in ankylosing spondylitis. General study points: Reports say disease-linked clones showed up significantly more in matched ankylosing spondylitis synovial fluid. Disease-linked clones were found to be CD8+ and relatively rare in peripheral blood. Prior literature has documented some motif variants in synovial fluid and blood from reactive arthritis. Characteristic, it appeared, of ankylosing spondylitis blood was a TCR beta motif of fewer than 10 highly homologous variants.

5'-RACE, quantitative and with molecular barcodes, yielded the TCR beta libraries. TCRdb recomputed calls from the 5' RACE reads with MiXCR, one row per CDR3 protein. In the table there are 800,000 to 900,000 distinct CDR3 sequences, about 10% of which are singletons. The sequencing sample was made of blood, either unsorted or a sorted T cell fraction (not recorded which). This TCR was sampled from a male donor with ankylosing spondylitis.

CDR3 in amino acids: CSGKRGGEAFF. The CDR3 coding sequence is TGCAGTGGCAAAAGGGGTGGTGAAGCTTTCTTT. The chain carries TRBV20-1 and TRBJ1-1; D possibly corresponds to TRBD1 (5 bases). The V end was cut by 7 bases, the J end by 7 bases, with 13 bases between. Germline V gives CDR1 DFQATT, CDR2 SNEGSKA (reference sequence). The CDR3 consists of 11 residues.